This T cell receptor (beta chain) is drawn from a study of blood T cell repertoires in COVID-19. On the study more broadly: From T cells, B-cell-depleted T cells, or PBMCs came the material, which was cDNA or gDNA.

Using immunoSEQ multiplex PCR, the repertoire was profiled, and TCRdb retains in-frame clones only, with some absent. The table has about 250,000 clones, approximately 90% seen once. Those enrolled, adults aged roughly 18 to 100 years, came from roughly 22 US areas. The recovered donors of Cohort 3 showed two negative PCRs, clearance, or symptom resolution. The germline V gene encodes CDR1 KGHSH and CDR2 LQKENI. V gave up 3 bases and J gave up 4 bases; unmatched junction bases: 7. The length of the CDR3 is 15 residues. This clonotype was obtained from a middle-aged man who had recovered from COVID-19. Source material: PBMCs or T cells enriched from blood (not recorded which). The gene calls are TRBV18 and TRBJ1-2; 8 bases match TRBD1. This CDR3 is CASSPDRVKSYGYTF. CDR3 nucleotides: TGTGCCAGCTCACCGGACAGGGTAAAGAGCTATGGCTACACCTTC.